This T cell receptor (beta chain) was sequenced in a study of cytomegalovirus exposure and HLA in healthy donors. Study-wide background: Around 200 million T cells yielded 120 million or so unique TCR beta sequences, as an earlier analysis found. Early released data comprised around 79 million unique TCRs from HLA-typed donors.

Study-wide results and caveats: Among TCR beta chains, those listed as cytomegalovirus-associated numbered 164. In an earlier analysis, about 87% or about 30%: the productive usage of most TCR beta V segments.

On this clone: Antigen specificity is unknown.

In the PCR, 60 Vbeta and 13 Jbeta primers were used. Generated by immunoSEQ multiplex PCR, the TCRdb table keeps only in-frame clones and is missing some. In the table there are 75,000 to 100,000 clones, about four fifths of which are singletons. There are 15 residues in the CDR3. The V and J ends lost 1 base and 0 bases respectively, with 9 bases between them. CDR1 LNHDA and CDR2 SQIVND come from the germline V gene (reference sequence). The chain couples TRBV19 to TRBJ1-1; D gene ambiguous. The sequenced material came from PBMCs. The receptor's source is a female donor in good health and CMV-seropositive. The CDR3 DNA follows: TGTGCCAGTAGTATAGTGGGCAGATTGAACACTGAAGCTTTCTTT. Amino acid sequence: CASSIVGRLNTEAFF.